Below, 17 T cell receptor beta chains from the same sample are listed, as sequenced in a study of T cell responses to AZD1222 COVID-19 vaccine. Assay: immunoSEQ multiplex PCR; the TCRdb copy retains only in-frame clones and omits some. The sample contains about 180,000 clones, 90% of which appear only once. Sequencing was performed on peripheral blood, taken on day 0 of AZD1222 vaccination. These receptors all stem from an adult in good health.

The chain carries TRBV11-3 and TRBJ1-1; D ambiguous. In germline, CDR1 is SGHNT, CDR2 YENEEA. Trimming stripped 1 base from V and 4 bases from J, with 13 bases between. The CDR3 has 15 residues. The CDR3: CASSLVGEGGTEAFF. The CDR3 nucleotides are TGTGCCAGCAGCTTAGTCGGCGAGGGCGGCACTGAAGCTTTCTTT.

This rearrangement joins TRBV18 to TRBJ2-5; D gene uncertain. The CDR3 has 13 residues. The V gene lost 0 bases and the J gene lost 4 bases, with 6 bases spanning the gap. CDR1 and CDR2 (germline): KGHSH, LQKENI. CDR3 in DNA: TGTGCCAGCTCACCACCAATGGGAGAGACCCAGTACTTC. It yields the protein CASSPPMGETQYF.

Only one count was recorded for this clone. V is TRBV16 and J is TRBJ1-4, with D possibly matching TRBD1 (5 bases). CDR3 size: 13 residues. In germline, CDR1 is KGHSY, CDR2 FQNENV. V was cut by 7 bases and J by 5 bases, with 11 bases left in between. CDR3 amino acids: CASMTDANEKLFF. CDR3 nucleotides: TGTGCCAGCATGACAGATGCCAATGAAAAACTGTTTTTT. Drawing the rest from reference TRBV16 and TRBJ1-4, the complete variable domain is GEEVAQTPKHLVRGEGQKAKLYCAPIKGHSYVFWYQQVLKNEFKFLISFQNENVFDETGMPKERFSAKCLPNSPCSLEIQATKLEDSAVYFCASMTDANEKLFFGSGTQLSVL.

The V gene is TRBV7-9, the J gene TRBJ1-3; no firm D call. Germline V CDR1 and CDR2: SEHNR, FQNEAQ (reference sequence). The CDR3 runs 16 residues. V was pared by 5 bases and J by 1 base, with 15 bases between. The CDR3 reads CASSPTPFKSGNTIYF. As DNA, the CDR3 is TGTGCCAGCAGCCCTACACCTTTTAAATCTGGAAACACCATATATTTT.

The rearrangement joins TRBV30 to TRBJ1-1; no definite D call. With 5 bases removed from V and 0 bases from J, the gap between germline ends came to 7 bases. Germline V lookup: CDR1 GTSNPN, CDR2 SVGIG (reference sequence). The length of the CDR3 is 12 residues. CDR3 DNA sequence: TGTGCCTGGCAAGGTATGAACACTGAAGCTTTCTTT. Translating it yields CAWQGMNTEAFF.

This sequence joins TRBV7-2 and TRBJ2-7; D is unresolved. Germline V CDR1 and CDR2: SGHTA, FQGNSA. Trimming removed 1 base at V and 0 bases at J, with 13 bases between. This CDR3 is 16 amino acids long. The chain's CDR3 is CASSLGVTVSSYEQYF. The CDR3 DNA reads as TGTGCCAGCAGCTTAGGGGTCACCGTGAGCTCCTACGAGCAGTACTTC.

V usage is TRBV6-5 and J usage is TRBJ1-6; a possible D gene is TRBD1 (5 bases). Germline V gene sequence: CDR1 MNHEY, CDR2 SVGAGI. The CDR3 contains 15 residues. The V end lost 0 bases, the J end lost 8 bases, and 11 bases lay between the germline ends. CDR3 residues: CASSYSGQGHSPLHF. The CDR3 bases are TGTGCCAGCAGTTACTCTGGGCAGGGCCATTCACCCCTCCACTTT.

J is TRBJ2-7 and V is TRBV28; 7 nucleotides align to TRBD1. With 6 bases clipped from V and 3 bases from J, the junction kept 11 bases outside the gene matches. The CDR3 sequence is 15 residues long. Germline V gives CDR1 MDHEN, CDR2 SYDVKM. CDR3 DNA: TGTGCCAGCAGCTCTACCGGGACAGATATCTACGAGCAGTACTTC. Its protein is CASSSTGTDIYEQYF.

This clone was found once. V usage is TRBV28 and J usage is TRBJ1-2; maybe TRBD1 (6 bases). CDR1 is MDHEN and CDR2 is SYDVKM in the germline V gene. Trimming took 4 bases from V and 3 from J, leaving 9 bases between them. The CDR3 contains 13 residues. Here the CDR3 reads CASSYGQHYGYTF. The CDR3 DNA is TGTGCCAGCAGTTATGGACAGCACTATGGCTACACCTTC.

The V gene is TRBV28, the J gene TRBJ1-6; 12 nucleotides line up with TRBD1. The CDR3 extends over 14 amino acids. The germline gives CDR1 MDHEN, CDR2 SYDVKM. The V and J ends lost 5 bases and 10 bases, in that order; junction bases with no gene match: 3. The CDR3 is CASSPGTGGSPLHF. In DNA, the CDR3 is TGTGCCAGCAGTCCCGGGACAGGGGGCTCACCCCTCCACTTT.

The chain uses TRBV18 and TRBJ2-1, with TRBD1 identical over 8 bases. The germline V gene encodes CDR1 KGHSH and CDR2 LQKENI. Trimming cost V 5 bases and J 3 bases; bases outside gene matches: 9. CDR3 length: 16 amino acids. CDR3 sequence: CASSGQGSDLYNEQFF. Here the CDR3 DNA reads TGTGCCAGCTCAGGACAGGGTTCGGATCTCTACAATGAGCAGTTCTTC.

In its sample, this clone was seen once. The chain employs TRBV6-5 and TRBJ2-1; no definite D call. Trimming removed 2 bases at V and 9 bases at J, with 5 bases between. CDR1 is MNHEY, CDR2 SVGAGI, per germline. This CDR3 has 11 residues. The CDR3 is CASSYGFEQFF. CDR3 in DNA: TGTGCCAGCAGTTACGGGTTTGAGCAGTTCTTC.

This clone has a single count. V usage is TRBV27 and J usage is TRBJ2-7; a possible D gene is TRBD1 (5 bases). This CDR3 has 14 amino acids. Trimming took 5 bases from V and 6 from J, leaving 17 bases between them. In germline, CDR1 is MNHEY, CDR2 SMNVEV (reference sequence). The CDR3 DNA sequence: TGTGCCAGCAGTCCCACCGGGCCTCAGGGCGAGCAGTACTTC. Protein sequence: CASSPTGPQGEQYF.

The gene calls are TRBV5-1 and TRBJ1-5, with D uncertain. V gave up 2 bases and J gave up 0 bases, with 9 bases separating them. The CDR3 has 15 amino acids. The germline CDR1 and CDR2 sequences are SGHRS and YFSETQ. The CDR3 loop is CASSLDAYSNQPQHF. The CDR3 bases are TGCGCCAGCAGCTTAGACGCTTATAGCAATCAGCCCCAGCATTTT.

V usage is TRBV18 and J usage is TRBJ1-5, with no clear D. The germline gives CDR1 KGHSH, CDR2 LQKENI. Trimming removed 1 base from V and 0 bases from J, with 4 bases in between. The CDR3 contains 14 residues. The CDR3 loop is CASSPLPSNQPQHF. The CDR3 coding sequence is TGTGCCAGCTCACCACTTCCTAGCAATCAGCCCCAGCATTTT.

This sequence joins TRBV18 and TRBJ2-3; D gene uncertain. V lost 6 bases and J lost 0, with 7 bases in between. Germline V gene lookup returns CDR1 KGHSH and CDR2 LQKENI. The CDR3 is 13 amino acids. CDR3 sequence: CASSQDSTDTQYF. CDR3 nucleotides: TGTGCCAGCTCCCAGGACAGCACAGATACGCAGTATTTT. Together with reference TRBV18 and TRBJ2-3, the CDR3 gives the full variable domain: NAGVMQNPRHLVRRRGQEARLRCSPMKGHSHVYWYRQLPEEGLKFMVYLQKENIIDESGMPKERFSAEFPKEGPSILRIQQVVRGDSAAYFCASSQDSTDTQYFGPGTRLTVL.

The CDR3 DNA sequence: TGTGCCAGCAGTGCCCAGGAGAATCAGCCCCAGCATTTT. Its protein product is CASSAQENQPQHF. This chain joins TRBV2 and TRBJ1-5; D remains ambiguous. Germline CDR1 and CDR2: SNHLY and FYNNEI. The germline V and J ends were trimmed by 4 bases and 4 bases, with 8 bases remaining between them. This CDR3 spans 13 amino acids. The complete variable domain, with remaining parts taken from reference TRBV2 and TRBJ1-5, reads EPEVTQTPSHQVTQMGQEVILRCVPISNHLYFYWYRQILGQKVEFLVSFYNNEISEKSEIFDDQFSVERPDGSNFTLKIRSTKLEDSAMYFCASSAQENQPQHFGDGTRLSIL.